This TCR beta chain was sequenced during a study of human T cells and chemical hapten exposure. Across the whole study: DPC at 0.01% went onto the upper back in patch tests, read at 6 days. Alopecia areata, totalis or universalis was found in mostly female patients. Study observations and caveats: DPC sensitization did not alter TCRs above 1 in 1000 frequency.

Losses at the gene ends were 4 bases for V and 0 bases for J; bases not matched to a gene: 16. Germline V CDR1 and CDR2: SGHRS, YFSETQ. The CDR3 runs to 19 residues. The time point here: pre-sensitization, week 0. The treatment: therapeutic diphenylcyclopropenone sensitization with weekly scalp DPC. Alopecia patients between 18 and 70 years old and suitable for DPC were used as donors. To note about this clonotype: The target antigen is unknown.

TCRdb redid the calling of the RACE reads with MiXCR, one entry per CDR3 protein. Of 300,000 to 450,000 distinct CDR3 sequences in the sample, 4.5% to 5.5% were seen once. Sample: whole blood, taken in connection with sensitization to the hapten diphenylcyclopropenone (DPC). The chain joins TRBV5-1 to TRBJ2-3, with 8 bases matching TRBD2. The source of this sequence is a woman aged 45-65 years with alopecia areata. Some clones in this sample may be carry-over from other donors' samples. CDR3 in amino acids: CASSAVAGPLSSSTDTQYF. The CDR3 nucleotides read TGCGCCAGCAGCGCAGTAGCGGGGCCTCTTAGTTCTAGCACAGATACGCAGTATTTT. The full variable domain, its missing parts supplied by reference TRBV5-1 and TRBJ2-3, is KAGVTQTPRYLIKTRGQQVTLSCSPISGHRSVSWYQQTPGQGLQFLFEYFSETQRNKGNFPGRFSGRQFSNSRSEMNVSTLELGDSALYLCASSAVAGPLSSSTDTQYFGPGTRLTVL.